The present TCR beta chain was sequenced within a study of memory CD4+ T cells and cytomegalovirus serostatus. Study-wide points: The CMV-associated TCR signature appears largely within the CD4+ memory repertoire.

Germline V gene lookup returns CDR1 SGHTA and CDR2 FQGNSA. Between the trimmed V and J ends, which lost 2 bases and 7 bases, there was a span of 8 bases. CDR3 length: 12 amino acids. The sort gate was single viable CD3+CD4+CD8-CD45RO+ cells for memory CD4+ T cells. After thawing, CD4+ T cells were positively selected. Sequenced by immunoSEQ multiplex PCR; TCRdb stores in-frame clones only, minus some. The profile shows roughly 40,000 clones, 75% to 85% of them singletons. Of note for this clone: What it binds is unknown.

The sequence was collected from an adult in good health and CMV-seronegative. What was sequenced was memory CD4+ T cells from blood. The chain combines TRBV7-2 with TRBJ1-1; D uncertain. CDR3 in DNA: TGTGCCAGCAGCTTAACTGGGAATGAAGCTTTCTTT. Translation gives CASSLTGNEAFF.